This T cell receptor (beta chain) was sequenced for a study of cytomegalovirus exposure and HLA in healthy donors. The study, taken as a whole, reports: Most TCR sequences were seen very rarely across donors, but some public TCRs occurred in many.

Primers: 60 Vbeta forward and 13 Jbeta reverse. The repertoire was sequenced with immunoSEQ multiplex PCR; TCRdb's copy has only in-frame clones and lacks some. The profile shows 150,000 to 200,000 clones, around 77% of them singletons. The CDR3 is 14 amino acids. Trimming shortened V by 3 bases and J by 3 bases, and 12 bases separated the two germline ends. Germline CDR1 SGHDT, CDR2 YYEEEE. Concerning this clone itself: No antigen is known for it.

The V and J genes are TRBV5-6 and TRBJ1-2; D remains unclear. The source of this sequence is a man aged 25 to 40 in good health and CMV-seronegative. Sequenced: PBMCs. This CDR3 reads CASSSTGRDYGYTF. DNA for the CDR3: TGTGCCAGCAGCTCGACGGGAAGAGACTATGGCTACACCTTC.